This entry lists 6 T cell receptor beta chains sequenced from one sample in a study of PD-1 blockade in classical Hodgkin lymphoma. Brentuximab vedotin exposure varied, and every patient relapsed after autologous stem cell transplantation. Using immunoSEQ multiplex PCR, the repertoire was profiled, and TCRdb retains in-frame clones only, with some absent. The sample shows fewer than 50,000 clones, approximately 90% of them seen only once. Material: peripheral blood mononuclear cells (PBMCs), obtained before the second cycle of nivolumab. The source is a human donor with classical Hodgkin lymphoma.

The V call is TRBV2, the J call TRBJ1-5; 11 nucleotides line up with TRBD1. The CDR3 extends over 15 amino acids. The germline CDR1 and CDR2 sequences are SNHLY and FYNNEI. Trimming at V came to 5 bases and at J to 3 bases, leaving 3 bases not matched to a gene. The CDR3 region is CASSTGQGDNQPQHF. In DNA form, the CDR3 reads TGTGCCAGCAGTACGGGACAGGGGGACAATCAGCCCCAGCATTTT.

This chain uses TRBV2 with TRBJ1-5; unclear D gene. The germline V and J ends were trimmed by 7 bases and 6 bases, with 16 bases remaining between them. The CDR3 consists of 14 residues. The germline V gene encodes CDR1 SNHLY and CDR2 FYNNEI. The CDR3 region has the DNA TGTGCCAGCACACCAAGTTTTAGCGGTCAGCCCCAGCATTTT. Translating it yields CASTPSFSGQPQHF.

The sample holds a few counts of this clone. V usage is TRBV10-3 and J usage is TRBJ2-1; 8 positions match TRBD2. CDR3 length: 16 residues. The trim removed 0 bases at V and 4 bases at J, leaving 5 bases unmatched. Germline V gives CDR1 ENHRY, CDR2 SYGVKD. CDR3 sequence: CAISESSGGPYNEQFF. As DNA, the CDR3 is TGTGCCATCAGTGAGTCTTCGGGGGGGCCTTACAATGAGCAGTTCTTC.

The chain has TRBV7-2 and TRBJ1-6; 7 bases map to TRBD1. This CDR3 is built from 16 residues. After removal of 4 bases from V and 6 bases from J, the junction contained 9 bases not matched to a gene. From germline, CDR1 is SGHTA and CDR2 FQGNSA. Here the CDR3 DNA reads TGTGCCAGCAGCTCAGCACAGGGGATCAGTAATTCACCCCTCCACTTT. It encodes CASSSAQGISNSPLHF.

This sequence joins TRBV6-1 and TRBJ2-2; D gene unclear. V lost 10 bases and J lost 5, with 14 bases in between. CDR1 MNHNS and CDR2 SASEGT come from the germline V gene. The length of the CDR3 is 13 residues. CDR3 region: CATDAKKTGELFF. CDR3 nucleotides: TGTGCCACGGACGCTAAGAAGACCGGGGAGCTGTTTTTT.

The V and J genes are TRBV2 and TRBJ1-2; 7 bases are shared with TRBD1. Losses at the gene ends were 8 bases for V and 5 bases for J; bases not matched to a gene: 14. This CDR3 contains 15 residues. Germline lookup yields CDR1 SNHLY and CDR2 FYNNEI. CDR3 amino acids: CASVRGIGGNYGYTF. The CDR3 DNA follows: TGTGCCAGCGTCAGGGGGATAGGGGGCAATTATGGCTACACCTTC. Full variable domain (rest looked up from reference TRBV2 and TRBJ1-2): EPEVTQTPSHQVTQMGQEVILRCVPISNHLYFYWYRQILGQKVEFLVSFYNNEISEKSEIFDDQFSVERPDGSNFTLKIRSTKLEDSAMYFCASVRGIGGNYGYTFGSGTRLTVV.